This TCR beta chain was obtained from a study of CD8+ T cells in alopecia areata. Study in general: At a dose of 5 to 10 mg twice daily, oral tofacitinib was given to treated patients. Findings and limits, study-wide: It was lesional scalp, especially alopecia totalis/universalis, that showed higher clonality than normal scalp.

This clone was recorded once. What it binds is unknown. This CDR3 is 17 amino acids long. Germline V CDR1 and CDR2: SGHVS, FNYEAQ. Germline trimming cut 3 bases from V and 7 bases from J; bases unmatched to any gene: 13. Individuals with alopecia areata gave both lesional scalp punch biopsies and peripheral blood for collection. Isolation of CD4+ and CD8+ T cells from PBMCs was achieved by sorting. Once RNA had been extracted, it was reverse transcribed into cDNA to act as the sequencing template. Profiled with immunoSEQ multiplex PCR; TCRdb holds only in-frame clones, not every one. The sample comprises roughly 130,000 clones, approximately 53% of which are singletons, and roughly 4.8% rests with the top ten.

The genes are TRBV7-6 and TRBJ1-4, with 8 bases lining up with TRBD1. Material: CD4+ T cells sorted from blood, obtained at week 0. This receptor was obtained from a human donor with alopecia areata. The DNA of the CDR3 is TGTGCCAGCAGCTTCGGACAGGGTACGGGCGTCGGTGAAAAACTGTTTTTT. It encodes CASSFGQGTGVGEKLFF.